This T cell receptor (beta chain) was retrieved from a study of T cell repertoires in cytomegalovirus infection. Study background: Evidence of both CMV infection and a matching HLA type came from public TCR beta signatures. Whole-study results and caveats: CMV-specific HLA-C-restricted TCR beta clonotypes dominated the ex vivo response. Cumulated frequencies of public TCR beta families served to identify carriers of CMV plus the relevant HLA.

In this sample, this clonotype turned up many times. Antigen unknown. TCRdb re-derived calls from the reads in MiXCR, one entry per CDR3 protein. Of approximately 240,000 distinct CDR3 sequences listed, approximately 13% are singletons. The sequenced sample consisted of PBMCs. The clonotype originates from a human donor in good health (CMV status not recorded). Some clones in this sample may be carry-over from other donors' samples.

The CDR3, as DNA: TGTGCCAGCAGTGAACTCAGGGGCATAGGCTACACCTTC. As protein: CASSELRGIGYTF. The genes are TRBV6-1 and TRBJ1-2; tentative D call: TRBD1 (6 bases). Deletions cut 2 bases from V and 8 bases from J, with 12 bases between. The germline CDR1 and CDR2 sequences are MNHNS and SASEGT. This CDR3 spans 13 amino acids.